This TCR beta chain was observed in a study of prognosis after radiotherapy for stage I lung cancer. Study as a whole: Patients (around 13 men, over five women) were aged 53 to 84, median roughly 74 years.

Genomic DNA was subjected to two-round multiplex PCR for amplification of TCR beta CDR3. Round one of PCR was performed, and it used primers specific to each TRBV and TRBJ gene. From the multiplex PCR reads, TCRdb called clonotypes with MiXCR, one entry per CDR3 protein. The sample consists of 51,000 or so distinct CDR3 sequences, about a third of them appearing once. Trimming took 5 bases from V and 6 from J, leaving 10 bases between them. This CDR3 region has 12 residues. CDR1 is MNHNS, CDR2 SASEGT, per germline. About this clonotype: Its specificity is not known. One base away lies a much larger clone, so this may be a sequencing read error.

The study, taken as a whole, reports: Gene usage, both TRBV and TRBJ, reportedly differed between patients with metastases and patients without them. Medians of roughly 10,000 versus 7,000 showed unique TCR clone counts falling after stereotactic body radiation therapy.

The sample in question was PBMCs, obtained before or after stereotactic body radiation therapy (not recorded which). This TCR was recovered from a donor aged 50 or older with non-small cell lung cancer. The rearrangement joins TRBV6-1 to TRBJ1-1; D is unclear. CDR3 sequence (DNA): TGTGCCAGCAGTCCTACTGGGTCTGAAGCTTTCTTT. It translates to CASSPTGSEAFF.